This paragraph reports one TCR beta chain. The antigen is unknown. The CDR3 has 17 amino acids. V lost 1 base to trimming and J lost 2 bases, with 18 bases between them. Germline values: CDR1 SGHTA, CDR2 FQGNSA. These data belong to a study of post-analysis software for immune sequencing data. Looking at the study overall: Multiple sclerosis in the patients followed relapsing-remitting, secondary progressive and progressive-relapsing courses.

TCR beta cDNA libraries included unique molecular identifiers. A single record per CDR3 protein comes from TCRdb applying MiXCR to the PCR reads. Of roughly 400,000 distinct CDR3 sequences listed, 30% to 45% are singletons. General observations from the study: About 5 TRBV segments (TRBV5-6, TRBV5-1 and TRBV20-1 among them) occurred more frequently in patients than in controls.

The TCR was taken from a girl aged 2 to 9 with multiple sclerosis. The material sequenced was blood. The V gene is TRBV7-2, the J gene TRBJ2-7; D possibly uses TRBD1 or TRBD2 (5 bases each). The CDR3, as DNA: TGTGCCAGCAGCTTAGGGAACGGGGCAGGGATGACCTACGAGCAGTACTTC. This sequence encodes CASSLGNGAGMTYEQYF.